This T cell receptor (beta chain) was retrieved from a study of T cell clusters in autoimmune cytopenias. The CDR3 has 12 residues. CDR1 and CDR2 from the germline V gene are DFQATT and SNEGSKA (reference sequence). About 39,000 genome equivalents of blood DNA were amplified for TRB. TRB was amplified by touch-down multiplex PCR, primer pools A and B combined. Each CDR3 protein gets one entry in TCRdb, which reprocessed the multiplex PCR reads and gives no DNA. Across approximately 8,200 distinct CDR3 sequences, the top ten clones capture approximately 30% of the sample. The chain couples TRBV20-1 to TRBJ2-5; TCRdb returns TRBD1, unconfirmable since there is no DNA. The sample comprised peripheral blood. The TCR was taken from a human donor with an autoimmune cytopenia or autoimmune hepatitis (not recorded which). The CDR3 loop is CSGQGEGETQYF.